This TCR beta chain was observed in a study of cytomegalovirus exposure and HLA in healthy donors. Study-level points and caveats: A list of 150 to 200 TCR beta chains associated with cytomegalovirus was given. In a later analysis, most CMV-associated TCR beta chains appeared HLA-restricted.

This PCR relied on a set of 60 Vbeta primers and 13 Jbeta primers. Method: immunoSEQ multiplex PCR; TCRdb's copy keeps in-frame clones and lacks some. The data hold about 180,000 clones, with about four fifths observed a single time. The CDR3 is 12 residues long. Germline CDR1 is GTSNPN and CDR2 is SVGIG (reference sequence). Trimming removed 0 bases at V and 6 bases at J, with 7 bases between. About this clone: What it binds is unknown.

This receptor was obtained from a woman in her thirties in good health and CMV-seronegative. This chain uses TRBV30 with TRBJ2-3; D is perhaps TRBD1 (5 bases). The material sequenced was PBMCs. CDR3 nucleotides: TGTGCCTGGAGTGTAGGGGCGGATACGCAGTATTTT. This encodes CAWSVGADTQYF.